These T cell receptor beta chains were read from a single sample in a study of control samples from healthy donors and cancer patients. Generated by immunoSEQ multiplex PCR, the TCRdb table keeps only in-frame clones and is missing some. Of 170,000 or so clones in the sample, over 85% were seen once. The sample was blood. These receptors all come from a man younger than 45 in good health. CDR3s include the opening cysteine and the closing phenylalanine or tryptophan. The D gene is left open where the match is weak. Clone size, where shown, is once, few, many, or a class for clones that have expanded.

NA	TRBV2	NA	TRBJ2-7	CASSEANASYEQYF	TGTGCCAGCAGTGAAGCGAATGCGAGCTACGAGCAGTACTTC
NA	TRBV5-4	TRBD2	TRBJ2-7	CASSPRTGTSGTYEQYF	TGTGCCAGCAGCCCGAGAACCGGGACTAGCGGGACTTACGAGCAGTACTTC
once	TRBV7-8	NA	TRBJ1-3	CASNSGSGNTIYF	TGTGCCAGCAATTCAGGGTCTGGAAACACCATATATTTT
NA	TRBV30	NA	TRBJ1-2	CAWSVLGALGYTF	TGTGCCTGGAGTGTACTGGGGGCCCTTGGCTACACCTTC
NA	TRBV4-3	TRBD1	TRBJ1-6	CASSLGQGNSPLHF	TGCGCCAGCAGCCTGGGACAGGGTAATTCACCCCTCCACTTT
NA	TRBV5-6	NA	TRBJ2-7	CASSHRASYEQYF	TGTGCCAGCAGCCACAGGGCCTCCTACGAGCAGTACTTC
NA	TRBV19	NA	TRBJ2-7	CASSPGIYEQYF	TGTGCCAGTAGTCCCGGCATTTACGAGCAGTACTTC
once	TRBV2	NA	TRBJ1-1	CASSEDTEAFF	TGTGCCAGCAGTGAGGACACTGAAGCTTTCTTT
NA	TRBV30	NA	TRBJ1-3	CAWSVRQARSGNTIYF	TGTGCCTGGAGTGTACGCCAGGCCCGCTCTGGAAACACCATATATTTT
few	TRBV6-4	NA	TRBJ2-1	CASSDRDNNEQFF	TGTGCCAGCAGTGACCGGGACAACAATGAGCAGTTCTTC
NA	TRBV2	TRBD1	TRBJ1-1	CASSEAQGPEAFF	TGTGCCAGCAGTGAAGCACAGGGGCCTGAAGCTTTCTTT
once	TRBV6-5	NA	TRBJ1-2	CASSYRGGRFYGYTF	TGTGCCAGCAGTTATAGGGGGGGGCGCTTCTATGGCTACACCTTC
NA	TRBV24-1	NA	TRBJ2-2	CATSDNRVTNTGELFF	TGTGCCACCAGTGACAACAGGGTAACGAACACCGGGGAGCTGTTTTTT
NA	TRBV5-1	NA	TRBJ1-1	CASSLYSGDTEAFF	TGCGCCAGCAGCTTGTACTCTGGGGACACTGAAGCTTTCTTT
NA	TRBV20-1	NA	TRBJ1-1	CSATQGLEAFF	TGCAGTGCTACCCAAGGGCTAGAAGCTTTCTTT
NA	TRBV28	TRBD2	TRBJ2-7	CASSAPGLAASSYEQYF	TGTGCCAGCAGTGCCCCCGGACTAGCGGCTAGCTCCTACGAGCAGTACTTC
NA	TRBV5-1	NA	TRBJ1-2	CASSLDGTPWGYTF	TGCGCCAGCAGCTTGGACGGGACCCCTTGGGGCTACACCTTC
once	TRBV10-1	NA	TRBJ2-3	CASSESGDTQYF	TGCGCCAGCAGTGAGTCGGGAGATACGCAGTATTTT
NA	TRBV3-1/TRBV3-2	NA	TRBJ1-5	CASSQAGARQPQHF	TGTGCCAGCAGCCAAGCGGGGGCACGGCAGCCCCAGCATTTT
NA	TRBV10-3	NA	TRBJ2-2	CAATGQFTGELFF	TGTGCCGCAACGGGACAATTCACCGGGGAGCTGTTTTTT
NA	TRBV5-4	NA	TRBJ1-1	CASSLSKGSTEAFF	TGTGCCAGCAGCTTGAGTAAGGGATCCACTGAAGCTTTCTTT
NA	TRBV25-1	NA	TRBJ1-1	CASSGTSEAFF	TGTGCCAGCAGTGGGACGTCGGAAGCTTTCTTT
NA	TRBV9	NA	TRBJ1-5	CASSATAYNQPQHF	TGTGCCAGCAGCGCGACGGCGTACAATCAGCCCCAGCATTTT
NA	TRBV12-3/TRBV12-4	NA	TRBJ1-1	CASSPGTEAFF	TGTGCCAGCAGCCCGGGCACTGAAGCTTTCTTT
once	TRBV27	TRBD1	TRBJ2-7	CASSLYGTVRYEQYF	TGTGCCAGCAGTTTATATGGGACAGTCCGTTACGAGCAGTACTTC
NA	TRBV11-2	NA	TRBJ1-1	CASSSSGQKNTEAFF	TGTGCCAGCAGCTCGTCCGGACAGAAGAACACTGAAGCTTTCTTT
NA	TRBV7-3	NA	TRBJ2-1	CASSLTGTHEQFF	TGTGCCAGCAGCTTAACGGGGACCCATGAGCAGTTCTTC
NA	TRBV3-1/TRBV3-2	TRBD1	TRBJ1-1	CASSLAGQGNTEAFF	TGTGCCAGCAGCCTGGCGGGACAGGGAAATACTGAAGCTTTCTTT
once	TRBV7-2	TRBD1	TRBJ2-7	CASSLAGTGVHEQYF	TGTGCCAGCAGCTTAGCCGGGACAGGGGTCCACGAGCAGTACTTC
NA	TRBV19	TRBD1	TRBJ2-7	CATKDRAVYEQYF	TGTGCCACCAAGGACAGGGCGGTCTACGAGCAGTACTTC
NA	TRBV7-2	NA	TRBJ1-2	CASSLDVGGYTF	TGTGCCAGCAGCTTAGACGTGGGGGGCTACACCTTC
once	TRBV15	TRBD2	TRBJ2-2	CATSTPGLAAGELFF	TGTGCCACCAGCACCCCGGGACTAGCGGCCGGGGAGCTGTTTTTT
NA	TRBV21-1	NA	TRBJ2-1	CASSKAPTVSSYNEQFF	TGTGCCAGCAGCAAAGCTCCGACAGTGAGCTCCTACAATGAGCAGTTCTTC
NA	TRBV10-1	NA	TRBJ1-1	CASSESGWGQRNTEAFF	TGCGCCAGCAGTGAGTCAGGATGGGGACAAAGGAACACTGAAGCTTTCTTT
NA	TRBV5-1	NA	TRBJ2-1	CASRVSGGSYNEQFF	TGCGCCAGCAGGGTGTCCGGGGGCTCCTACAATGAGCAGTTCTTC
NA	TRBV5-1	NA	TRBJ2-7	CASSWDTTYEQYF	TGCGCCAGCAGCTGGGACACTACCTACGAGCAGTACTTC
NA	TRBV29-1	TRBD2	TRBJ2-1	CSVEGTSGRGGEQFF	TGCAGCGTTGAGGGGACTAGCGGGAGGGGCGGTGAGCAGTTCTTC
once	TRBV6-2/TRBV6-3	TRBD1	TRBJ1-1	CASSPGQGSEAFF	TGTGCCAGCAGCCCCGGACAGGGGAGCGAAGCTTTCTTT
NA	TRBV19	NA	TRBJ1-1	CASSRGNTEAFF	TGTGCCAGTAGTCGGGGGAACACTGAAGCTTTCTTT
NA	TRBV9	TRBD1	TRBJ2-7	CASSKGQGRGYEQYF	TGTGCCAGCAGCAAAGGACAGGGACGGGGCTACGAGCAGTACTTC
NA	TRBV28	NA	TRBJ1-4	CASSLYGDGKLFF	TGTGCCAGCAGTTTATATGGAGACGGAAAACTGTTTTTT
NA	TRBV5-1	TRBD2	TRBJ2-1	CASSGRTSGGWNNEQFF	TGCGCCAGCAGCGGGCGGACTAGCGGGGGATGGAACAATGAGCAGTTCTTC
NA	TRBV5-4	NA	TRBJ1-4	CASSLRGNEKLFF	TGTGCCAGCAGCTTGAGGGGGAATGAAAAACTGTTTTTT
NA	TRBV3-1/TRBV3-2	NA	TRBJ2-1	CASKGSTYNEQFF	TGTGCCAGCAAGGGTAGTACCTACAATGAGCAGTTCTTC
NA	TRBV3-1/TRBV3-2	NA	TRBJ2-3	CASSQELGGTDTQYF	TGTGCCAGCAGCCAAGAACTAGGGGGCACAGATACGCAGTATTTT
NA	TRBV14	NA	TRBJ2-3	CASRNDSIKRYF	TGTGCCAGCAGGAACGACAGCATAAAGAGGTATTTT
NA	TRBV5-1	NA	TRBJ2-2	CASSTDSRSVTGELFF	TGCGCCAGCAGCACGGACAGTAGAAGCGTCACCGGGGAGCTGTTTTTT
NA	TRBV18	NA	TRBJ1-6	CASSPVSGENSPLHF	TGTGCCAGCTCACCGGTATCCGGGGAGAATTCACCCCTCCACTTT
NA	TRBV29-1	NA	TRBJ2-3	CSVGQYRYTDTQYF	TGCAGCGTTGGCCAATACAGGTACACAGATACGCAGTATTTT
NA	TRBV10-3	NA	TRBJ2-5	CAISILGQGGETQYF	TGTGCCATCAGCATCTTGGGGCAGGGGGGAGAGACCCAGTACTTC
NA	TRBV11-2	NA	TRBJ1-2	CASSLEGTTYGYTF	TGTGCCAGCAGCTTAGAGGGGACAACCTATGGCTACACCTTC